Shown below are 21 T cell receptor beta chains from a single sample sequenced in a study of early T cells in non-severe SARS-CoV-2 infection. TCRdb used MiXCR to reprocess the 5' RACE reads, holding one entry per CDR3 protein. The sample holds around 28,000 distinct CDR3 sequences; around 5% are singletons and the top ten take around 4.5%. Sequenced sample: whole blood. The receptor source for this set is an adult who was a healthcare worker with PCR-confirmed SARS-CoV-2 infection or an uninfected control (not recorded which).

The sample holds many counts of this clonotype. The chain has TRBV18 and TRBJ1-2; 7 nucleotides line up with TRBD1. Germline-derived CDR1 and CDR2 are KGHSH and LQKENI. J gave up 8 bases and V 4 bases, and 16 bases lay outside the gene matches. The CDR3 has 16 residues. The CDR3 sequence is CASSLGQASVRLGYTF. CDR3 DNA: TGTGCCAGCTCACTTGGACAGGCCTCAGTGAGGCTCGGCTACACCTTC.

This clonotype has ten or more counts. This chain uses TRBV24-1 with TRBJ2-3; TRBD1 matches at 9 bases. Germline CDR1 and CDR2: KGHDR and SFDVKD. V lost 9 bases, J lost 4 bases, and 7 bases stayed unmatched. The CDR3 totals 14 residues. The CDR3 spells CATGRTGVADTQYF. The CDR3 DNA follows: TGTGCCACCGGGAGGACAGGGGTCGCAGATACGCAGTATTTT.

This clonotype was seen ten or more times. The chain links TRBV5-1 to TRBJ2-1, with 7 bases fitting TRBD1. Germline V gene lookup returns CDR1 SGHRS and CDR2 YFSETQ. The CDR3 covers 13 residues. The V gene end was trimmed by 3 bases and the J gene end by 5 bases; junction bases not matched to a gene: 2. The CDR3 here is CASSWGQNNEQFF. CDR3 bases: TGCGCCAGCAGCTGGGGACAGAACAATGAGCAGTTCTTC. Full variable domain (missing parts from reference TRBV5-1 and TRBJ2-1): KAGVTQTPRYLIKTRGQQVTLSCSPISGHRSVSWYQQTPGQGLQFLFEYFSETQRNKGNFPGRFSGRQFSNSRSEMNVSTLELGDSALYLCASSWGQNNEQFFGPGTRLTVL.

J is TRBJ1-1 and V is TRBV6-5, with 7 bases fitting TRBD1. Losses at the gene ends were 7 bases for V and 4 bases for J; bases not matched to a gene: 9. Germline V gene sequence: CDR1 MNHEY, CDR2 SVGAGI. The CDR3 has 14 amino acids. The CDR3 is CASISQGMGTEAFF. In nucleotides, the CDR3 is TGTGCCAGCATCTCACAGGGGATGGGCACTGAAGCTTTCTTT.

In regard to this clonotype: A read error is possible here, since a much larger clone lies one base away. The CDR3 sequence is CASSLSGNSYTF. The CDR3 bases are TGTGCCAGCAGTTTATCAGGGAACAGCTACACCTTC. The rearrangement uses TRBV12-3 or TRBV12-4 and TRBJ1-2; TRBD1 might be the D (5 bases). Trimming removed 2 bases from V and 9 bases from J, with 10 bases in between. The CDR3 extends over 12 amino acids.

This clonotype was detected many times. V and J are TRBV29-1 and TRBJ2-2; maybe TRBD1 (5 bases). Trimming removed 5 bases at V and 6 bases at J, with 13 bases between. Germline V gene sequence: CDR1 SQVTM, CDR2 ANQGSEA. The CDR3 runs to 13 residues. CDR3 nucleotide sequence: TGCAGCGTTCGGTGGGGCGTCTCCGGGGAGCTGTTTTTT. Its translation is CSVRWGVSGELFF.

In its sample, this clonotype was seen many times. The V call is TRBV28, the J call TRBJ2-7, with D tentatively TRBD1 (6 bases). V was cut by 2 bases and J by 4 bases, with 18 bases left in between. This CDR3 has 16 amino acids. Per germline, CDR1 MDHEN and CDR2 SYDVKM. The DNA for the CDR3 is TGTGCCAGCAGTTTAGGAGTGGGGGCAGAAGGATACGAGCAGTACTTC. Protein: CASSLGVGAEGYEQYF.

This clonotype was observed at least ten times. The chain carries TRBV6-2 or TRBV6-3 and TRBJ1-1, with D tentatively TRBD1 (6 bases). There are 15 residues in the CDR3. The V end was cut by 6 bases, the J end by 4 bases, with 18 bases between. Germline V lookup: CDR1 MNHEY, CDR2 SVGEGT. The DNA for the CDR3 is TGTGCCAGCAGCCACGGGGTGGACAGAGCCACTGAAGCTTTCTTT. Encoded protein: CASSHGVDRATEAFF.

CDR3 in DNA: TGTGCCAGCAGTTTCCTCTCGGGAGGCTACGAGCAGTACTTC. Amino acid sequence: CASSFLSGGYEQYF. V is TRBV28 and J is TRBJ2-7; TRBD2 matches 7 bases. Germline V lookup: CDR1 MDHEN, CDR2 SYDVKM. Losses at the gene ends were 3 bases for V and 3 bases for J; bases not matched to a gene: 5. The CDR3 is made up of 14 amino acids.

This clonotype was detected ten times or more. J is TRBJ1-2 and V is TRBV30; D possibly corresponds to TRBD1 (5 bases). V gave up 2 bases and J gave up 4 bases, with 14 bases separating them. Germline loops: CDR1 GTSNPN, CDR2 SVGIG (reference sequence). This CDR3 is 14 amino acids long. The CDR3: CAWSPGTPVYGYTF. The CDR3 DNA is TGTGCCTGGAGTCCCGGGACGCCGGTCTATGGCTACACCTTC.

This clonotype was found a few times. The CDR3 sequence: CATSRDGGGSYEQYF. DNA for the CDR3: TGTGCCACCAGCAGAGATGGTGGAGGCTCCTACGAGCAGTACTTC. V and J are TRBV15 and TRBJ2-7; D might be TRBD2 (5 bases). V was shortened by 0 bases and J by 0 bases, with 9 bases between the two germline ends. The germline CDR1 and CDR2 sequences are LNHNV and YYDKDF (reference sequence). The CDR3 length is 15 residues.

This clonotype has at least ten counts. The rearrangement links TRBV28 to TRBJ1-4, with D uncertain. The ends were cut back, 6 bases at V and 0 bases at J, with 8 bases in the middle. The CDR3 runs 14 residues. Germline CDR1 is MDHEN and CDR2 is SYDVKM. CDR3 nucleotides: TGTGCCAGCAGCCGACGGCCAACTAATGAAAAACTGTTTTTT. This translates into CASSRRPTNEKLFF.

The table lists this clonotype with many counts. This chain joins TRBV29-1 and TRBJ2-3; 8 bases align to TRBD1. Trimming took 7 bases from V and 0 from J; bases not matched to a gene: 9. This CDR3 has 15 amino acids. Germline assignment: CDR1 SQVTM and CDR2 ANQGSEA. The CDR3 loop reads CSGALTGVSTDTQYF. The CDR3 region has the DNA TGCAGCGGTGCCCTGACAGGGGTCAGCACAGATACGCAGTATTTT.

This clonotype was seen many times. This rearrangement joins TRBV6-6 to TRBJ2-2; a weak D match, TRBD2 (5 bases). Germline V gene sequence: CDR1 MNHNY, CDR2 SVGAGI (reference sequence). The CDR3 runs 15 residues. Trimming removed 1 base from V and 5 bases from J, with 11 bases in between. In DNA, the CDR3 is TGTGCCAGCAGTTACTTGGACTTACATACCGGGGAGCTGTTTTTT. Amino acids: CASSYLDLHTGELFF.

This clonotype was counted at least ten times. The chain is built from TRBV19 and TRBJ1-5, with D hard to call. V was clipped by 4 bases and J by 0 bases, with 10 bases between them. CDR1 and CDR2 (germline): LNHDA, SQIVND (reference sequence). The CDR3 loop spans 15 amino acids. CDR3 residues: CASSKLLPSNQPQHF. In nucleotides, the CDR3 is TGTGCCAGTAGTAAACTACTACCTAGCAATCAGCCCCAGCATTTT.

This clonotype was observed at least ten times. Written as DNA, the CDR3 is TGTGCCAGCAGCGCCTTTACTAGCGGGAGTTATGAGCAGTTCTTC. As protein: CASSAFTSGSYEQFF. The gene calls are TRBV7-6 and TRBJ2-1; 11 positions match TRBD2. The trim removed 5 bases at V and 8 bases at J, leaving 8 bases unmatched. Germline lookup yields CDR1 SGHVS and CDR2 FNYEAQ. The CDR3 totals 15 residues.

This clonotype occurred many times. In nucleotides, the CDR3 is TGCAGTGCTGCCGGACAGGAGATAACCGGGGATGAGCAGTTCTTC. This sequence encodes CSAAGQEITGDEQFF. The rearrangement joins TRBV20-1 to TRBJ2-1; TRBD1 matches 7 bases. V was clipped by 5 bases and J by 8 bases; unmatched bases: 15. The CDR3 covers 15 residues. Germline CDR1 and CDR2: DFQATT and SNEGSKA (reference sequence).

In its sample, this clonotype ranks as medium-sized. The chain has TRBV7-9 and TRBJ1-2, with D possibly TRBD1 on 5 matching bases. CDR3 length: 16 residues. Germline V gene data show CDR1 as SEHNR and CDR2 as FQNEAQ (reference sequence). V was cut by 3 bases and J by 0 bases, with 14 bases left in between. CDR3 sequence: CASSFRGAVPNYGYTF. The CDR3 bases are TGTGCCAGCAGCTTCCGTGGGGCGGTACCTAACTATGGCTACACCTTC.

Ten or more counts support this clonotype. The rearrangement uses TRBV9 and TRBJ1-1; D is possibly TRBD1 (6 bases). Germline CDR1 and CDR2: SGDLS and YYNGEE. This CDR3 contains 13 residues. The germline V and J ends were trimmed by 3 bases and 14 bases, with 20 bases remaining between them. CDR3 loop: CASSELVTGRIFF. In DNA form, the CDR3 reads TGTGCCAGCAGCGAACTCGTCACAGGGCGTATCTTCTTT.

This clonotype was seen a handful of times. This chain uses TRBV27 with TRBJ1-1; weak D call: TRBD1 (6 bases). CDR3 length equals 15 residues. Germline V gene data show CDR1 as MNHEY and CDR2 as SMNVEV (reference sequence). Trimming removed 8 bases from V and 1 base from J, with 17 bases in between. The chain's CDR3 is CASAPLTGENTEAFF. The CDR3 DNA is TGTGCCAGCGCACCGCTGACAGGAGAGAACACTGAAGCTTTCTTT.

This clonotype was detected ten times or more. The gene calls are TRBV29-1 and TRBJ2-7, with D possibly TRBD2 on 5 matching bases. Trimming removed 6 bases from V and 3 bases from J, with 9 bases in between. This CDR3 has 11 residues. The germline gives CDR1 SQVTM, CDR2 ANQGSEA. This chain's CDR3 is CSVEGNYEQYF. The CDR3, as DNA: TGCAGCGTCGAGGGCAACTACGAGCAGTACTTC.